This T cell receptor beta chain was found in a study of T cells in Graves' hyperthyroidism and ophthalmopathy. This clonotype was counted only a few times. The CDR3 regions of TCR beta were amplified from RNA transcripts. During a first-round RT-PCR of the TCR CDR3, the HTBI primer set was used. TCRdb used MiXCR to reprocess the multiplex PCR reads, holding one entry per CDR3 protein. The sample holds more than 600,000 distinct CDR3 sequences; approximately 16% are singletons and the top ten take approximately 8.4%. This receptor was identified in a man aged 18 to 30 with Graves' hyperthyroidism. Sequencing used blood.

In nucleotides, the CDR3 is TGTGCCAGCAGTTTAGAGAGGAGGGCCCTCTTTAACATTCAGTACTTC. Translating gives CASSLERRALFNIQYF. The chain combines TRBV28 with TRBJ2-4; possible D gene TRBD2, 6 bases. Looked up from germline, CDR1 is MDHEN and CDR2 is SYDVKM. The V end was cut by 2 bases, the J end by 7 bases, with 18 bases between. The CDR3 runs to 16 residues. Combining the CDR3 with reference TRBV28 and TRBJ2-4 gives the whole variable domain DVKVTQSSRYLVKRTGEKVFLECVQDMDHENMFWYRQDPGLGLRLIYFSYDVKMKEKGDIPEGYSVSREKKERFSLILESASTNQTSMYLCASSLERRALFNIQYFGAGTRLSVL.